This TCR beta chain was documented in a study of identifying expanded T cells in peripheral blood. Study observations and caveats: Differentially abundant clones: around 1.1 between replicates, 16.4 at 2 to 3 weeks, approximately 19 at four.

About this clone itself: Its antigen is as yet unknown.

The ends lost 6 bases at V and 8 bases at J; junction bases unmatched: 10. Germline CDR1 reads SEHNR; CDR2 reads FQNEAQ (reference sequence). The CDR3 contains 14 residues. Assay: immunoSEQ multiplex PCR; the TCRdb copy retains only in-frame clones and omits some. In the table there are 120,000 or so clones, around 84% of which are singletons. The specimen sequenced was blood. The receptor was derived from a person aged 18 to 70 in good health. The V gene is TRBV7-9, the J gene TRBJ1-1, with 9 bases that match TRBD1. CDR3 region: CASRPTGGALEAFF. CDR3 coding DNA: TGTGCCAGCAGACCAACAGGGGGCGCCTTGGAAGCTTTCTTT.